The present TCR beta chain was sequenced within a study of monozygotic twins with inflammatory bowel disease. Reanalyzing the 5' RACE reads, TCRdb keeps one entry per CDR3 protein, without DNA. Here the sample table reports approximately 400,000 distinct CDR3 sequences. This CDR3 has 15 residues. CDR1 and CDR2 from the germline V gene are PRHDT and FYEKMQ (reference sequence). The clonotype originates from a human donor with ulcerative colitis or Crohn's disease, or a healthy co-twin of an affected twin (not recorded which). V gene TRBV13 combines with J gene TRBJ1-1. Material: blood. The CDR3 protein is CACSLLGPVNTEAFF.